This T cell receptor (beta chain) was observed in a study of T cells in Graves' hyperthyroidism and ophthalmopathy. Study overall: Blood was drawn when the patient was first diagnosed and still untreated.

A lack of ophthalmopathy progression within 18 months defined stable Graves' hyperthyroidism. Regions amplified from RNA transcripts were the TCR beta CDR3 regions. First-round RT-PCR of the TCR CDR3 relied on the HTBI primer set. MiXCR, applied by TCRdb to the multiplex PCR reads, yields one record per CDR3 protein. The sample holds a few hundred thousand distinct CDR3 sequences, under 15% seen once. A few counts support this clonotype. The sequence was obtained from a woman younger than 45 with Graves' hyperthyroidism. Sequencing was carried out using blood.

For the CDR3, the DNA is TGCAGTGCTAGAGGCTTTGAAAGCGGGAGTTATGAGAATGAGCAGTTCTTC. This encodes CSARGFESGSYENEQFF. The J gene is TRBJ2-1, the V gene TRBV20-1, with 8 positions matching TRBD2. CDR3 length equals 17 residues. V lost 1 base and J lost 7; bases outside the gene matches: 15. Germline assignment: CDR1 DFQATT and CDR2 SNEGSKA (reference sequence).